This entry lists 15 T cell receptor beta chains sequenced from one sample in a study of Graves' ophthalmopathy and Graves' hyperthyroidism. Amplified TCR beta CDR3 regions were obtained using RNA transcripts as template. First-round RT-PCR employed HTBI primers, with a second-round multiplex PCR after it. MiXCR was run by TCRdb on the multiplex PCR reads, yielding one entry per CDR3 protein. The sample lists over 200,000 distinct CDR3 sequences, around 30% seen once, with approximately 9.6% in the top ten. The sequenced sample consisted of peripheral blood. All receptors derive from a man in his forties or fifties with Graves' ophthalmopathy.

The rearrangement links TRBV20-1 to TRBJ1-1; no clear D gene. The CDR3 length is 10 residues. Looked up from germline, CDR1 is DFQATT and CDR2 is SNEGSKA (reference sequence). V was trimmed by 6 bases and J by 7 bases, leaving 9 bases between them. DNA for the CDR3: TGCAGTGCCCCTGGGGATGAAGCTTTCTTT. Translation: CSAPGDEAFF.

The chain uses TRBV30 and TRBJ2-7; 7 nucleotides agree with TRBD1. V was clipped by 5 bases and J by 2 bases; unmatched bases: 3. The CDR3 totals 12 residues. CDR1 is GTSNPN, CDR2 SVGIG, per germline (reference sequence). CDR3 sequence (DNA): TGTGCCTGGCAGGGGGTTCCCTACGAGCAGTACTTC. This codes for CAWQGVPYEQYF.

This clonotype came up many times. The rearrangement uses TRBV5-1 and TRBJ2-7; D is undetermined. This CDR3 comprises 15 residues. Trimming cost V 0 bases and J 1 base, with 11 bases left between them. CDR1 is SGHRS, CDR2 YFSETQ, per germline. The CDR3 loop reads CASSLEVTLSYEQYF. CDR3 DNA sequence: TGCGCCAGCAGCTTGGAGGTGACTTTATCCTACGAGCAGTACTTC.

CDR3 coding DNA: TGTGCCAGCACCGGCCTACGGGGGGGGCATGGCACTGAAGCTTTCTTT. This encodes CASTGLRGGHGTEAFF. This chain links TRBV12-3 or TRBV12-4 with TRBJ1-1; a possible D gene is TRBD1 (6 bases). The ends were cut back, 7 bases at V and 4 bases at J, with 22 bases in the middle. This CDR3 has 16 residues.

This rearrangement joins TRBV28 to TRBJ1-2; D perhaps matches TRBD1 (6 bases). The CDR3 runs 16 residues. Trimming shortened V by 3 bases and J by 6 bases, and 20 bases separated the two germline ends. Germline CDR1 reads MDHEN; CDR2 reads SYDVKM. DNA for the CDR3: TGTGCCAGCAGTTTGCTCCGGGACACTGCGTCGGATGGCTACACCTTC. This encodes CASSLLRDTASDGYTF.

V gene TRBV19 combines with J gene TRBJ1-1; D gene unclear. Deletions cut 7 bases from V and 4 bases from J, with 16 bases between. CDR1 is LNHDA, CDR2 SQIVND, per germline (reference sequence). The CDR3 runs to 14 residues. CDR3 DNA sequence: TGTGCCAGTATAGAAGGAGGGAGGTTCACTGAAGCTTTCTTT. It encodes CASIEGGRFTEAFF.

This clonotype has a count of ten or more. The chain couples TRBV28 to TRBJ2-7; 9 nucleotides match TRBD2. Germline lookup yields CDR1 MDHEN and CDR2 SYDVKM. CDR3 length equals 15 residues. The V gene end was trimmed by 6 bases and the J gene end by 7 bases; junction bases not matched to a gene: 13. CDR3 sequence: CASRPGGSGRDEQYF. CDR3 sequence (DNA): TGTGCCAGCAGACCCGGGGGTAGCGGGAGAGATGAGCAGTACTTC. Combining the CDR3 with reference TRBV28 and TRBJ2-7 gives the whole variable domain DVKVTQSSRYLVKRTGEKVFLECVQDMDHENMFWYRQDPGLGLRLIYFSYDVKMKEKGDIPEGYSVSREKKERFSLILESASTNQTSMYLCASRPGGSGRDEQYFGPGTRLTVT.

V and J are TRBV7-8 and TRBJ1-1, with 9 bases aligning to TRBD1. Trimming took 7 bases from V and 1 from J; bases not matched to a gene: 4. CDR1 and CDR2 from the germline V gene are SGHVS and FQNEAQ. The CDR3 runs 14 residues. CDR3 region: CASIPDRGNTEAFF. For the CDR3, the DNA is TGTGCCAGCATCCCGGACAGGGGGAACACTGAAGCTTTCTTT.

This clonotype was counted at least ten times. The genes are TRBV12-3 or TRBV12-4 and TRBJ1-5; D is perhaps TRBD1 (6 bases). Trimming cost V 6 bases and J 5 bases, with 11 bases left between them. The CDR3 extends over 13 amino acids. The CDR3 DNA follows: TGTGCCAGCAGCTTGAACAGGGATCAGCCCCAGCATTTT. Encoded protein: CASSLNRDQPQHF.

The chain has TRBV19 and TRBJ1-6; D is unresolved. CDR3 length: 14 residues. The V gene's germline CDR1 is LNHDA and CDR2 SQIVND (reference sequence). V shed 2 bases and J shed 7 bases, with 9 bases lying between them. The CDR3 spells CASSIRGENSPLHF. The CDR3 DNA sequence: TGTGCCAGTAGTATAAGAGGCGAGAATTCACCCCTCCACTTT. Full variable domain (remainder filled in from reference TRBV19 and TRBJ1-6): DGGITQSPKYLFRKEGQNVTLSCEQNLNHDAMYWYRQDPGQGLRLIYYSQIVNDFQKGDIAEGYSVSREKKESFPLTVTSAQKNPTAFYLCASSIRGENSPLHFGNGTRLTVT.

This clonotype has a count of ten or more. V is TRBV10-3 and J is TRBJ1-6, with D uncertain. V was trimmed by 3 bases and J by 10 bases, leaving 7 bases between them. Germline CDR1 ENHRY, CDR2 SYGVKD. CDR3 size: 12 residues. CDR3 nucleotides: TGTGCCATCAGTGAAGTGGGGTCACCCCTCCACTTT. This encodes CAISEVGSPLHF.

V and J are TRBV2 and TRBJ2-5; a weak D match, TRBD1 (6 bases). The germline V gene encodes CDR1 SNHLY and CDR2 FYNNEI. The CDR3 contains 16 residues. Trimming pared 1 base from V and 5 bases from J, leaving 17 bases between. CDR3 nucleotide sequence: TGTGCCAGCAGTGAAGGGGAACAGGGATTTCGGGAGACCCAGTACTTC. This translates into CASSEGEQGFRETQYF.

With respect to this clonotype: A much larger clone is a single base away; this may be a read error. The chain uses TRBV5-1 and TRBJ2-6, with no clear D. Per the germline V gene, CDR1 is SGHRS and CDR2 is YFSETQ. CDR3 size: 19 residues. Trimming took 0 bases from V and 0 from J, leaving 16 bases between them. CDR3: CASSLDLAVTSSGANVLTF. DNA for the CDR3: TGCGCCAGCAGCTTGGATTTAGCAGTCACCAGCTCTGGGGCCAACGTCCTGACTTTC.

The V call is TRBV11-2, the J call TRBJ2-2; D call uncertain. Trimming pared 6 bases from V and 7 bases from J, leaving 9 bases between. Germline assignment: CDR1 SGHAT and CDR2 FQNNGV. The CDR3 runs 12 residues. This chain's CDR3 is CASSLSGGELFF. The CDR3 coding sequence is TGTGCCAGCAGTCTGTCTGGCGGGGAGCTGTTTTTT.

This clonotype was seen repeatedly, ten times or more. The chain employs TRBV6-2 or TRBV6-3 and TRBJ2-5; D might be TRBD1 or TRBD2, each matching 5 bases. V was pared by 5 bases and J by 5 bases, with 12 bases between. CDR1 and CDR2 (germline): MNHEY, SVGEGT. The CDR3 runs to 13 residues. The CDR3 spells CASSLRGPETQYF. DNA for the CDR3: TGTGCCAGCAGTCTCCGGGGACCCGAGACCCAGTACTTC.